This T cell receptor beta chain was identified in a study of monozygotic twins with inflammatory bowel disease. The germline gives CDR1 DFQATT, CDR2 SNEGSKA (reference sequence). CDR3 length: 14 amino acids. No DNA is given; TCRdb re-called the 5' RACE reads and lists each CDR3 protein once. Across about 380,000 distinct CDR3 sequences, the top ten clones capture 2.5% to 3% of the sample. This TCR came from a human donor with ulcerative colitis or Crohn's disease, or a healthy co-twin of an affected twin (not recorded which). This chain links TRBV20-1 with TRBJ2-3. Source material: blood. CDR3 amino acids: CSASGHTSTDTQYF.